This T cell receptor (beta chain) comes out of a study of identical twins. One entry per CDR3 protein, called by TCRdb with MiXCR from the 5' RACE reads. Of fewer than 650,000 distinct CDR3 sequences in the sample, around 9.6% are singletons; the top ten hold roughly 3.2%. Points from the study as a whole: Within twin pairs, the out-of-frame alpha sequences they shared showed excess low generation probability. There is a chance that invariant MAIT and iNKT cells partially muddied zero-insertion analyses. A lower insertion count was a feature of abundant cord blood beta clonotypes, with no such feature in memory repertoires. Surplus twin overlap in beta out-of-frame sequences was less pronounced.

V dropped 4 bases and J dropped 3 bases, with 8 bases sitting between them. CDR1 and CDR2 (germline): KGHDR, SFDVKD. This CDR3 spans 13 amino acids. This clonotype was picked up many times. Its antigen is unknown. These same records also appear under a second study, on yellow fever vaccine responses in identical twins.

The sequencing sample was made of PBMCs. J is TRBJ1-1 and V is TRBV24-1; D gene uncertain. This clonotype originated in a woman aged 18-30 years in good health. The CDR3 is CATSDQRHTEAFF. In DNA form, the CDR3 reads TGTGCCACCAGTGACCAACGGCACACTGAAGCTTTCTTT.